The 26 T cell receptor beta chains below were found in one sample sequenced in a study of blood T cell repertoires in COVID-19. Some clones are missing from TCRdb's copy, which holds only in-frame ones; the method was immunoSEQ multiplex PCR. The sample shows 65,000 to 95,000 clones, approximately 90% of them seen only once. Sequenced sample: peripheral blood. The receptors shown here come from a man between 50 and 59 years old with active COVID-19.

This clone was seen only once. The chain employs TRBV7-2 and TRBJ2-1; 7 bases are a match to TRBD1. Germline V gene sequence: CDR1 SGHTA, CDR2 FQGNSA. This CDR3 spans 17 amino acids. V was clipped by 0 bases and J by 0 bases; unmatched bases: 5. This CDR3 reads CASSLAPTGSSYNEQFF. Here the CDR3 DNA reads TGTGCCAGCAGCTTAGCGCCGACAGGGAGCTCCTACAATGAGCAGTTCTTC.

This rearrangement joins TRBV7-2 to TRBJ1-4; TRBD1 is a possible D gene (6 bases). With 4 bases removed from V and 10 bases from J, the gap between germline ends came to 13 bases. Germline CDR1 and CDR2: SGHTA and FQGNSA. The CDR3 is 13 residues long. The CDR3 sequence is CASSSRQVGKLFF. The CDR3 region has the DNA TGTGCCAGCAGCTCCCGACAGGTCGGAAAACTGTTTTTT.

This CDR3 reads CASSQVRLAVYNEQFF. CDR3 DNA sequence: TGCGCCAGCAGCCAAGTTAGACTAGCGGTCTACAATGAGCAGTTCTTC. V usage is TRBV4-1 and J usage is TRBJ2-1; 9 bases map to TRBD2. The CDR3 totals 16 residues. Germline values: CDR1 MGHRA, CDR2 YSYEKL. V lost 1 base and J lost 3; bases outside the gene matches: 4.

The chain carries TRBV11-2 and TRBJ2-1; D is undetermined. Germline V gives CDR1 SGHAT, CDR2 FQNNGV. CDR3 length equals 14 residues. With 3 bases removed from V and 5 bases from J, the gap between germline ends came to 11 bases. CDR3 sequence reads: CASSFRQVHNEQFF. CDR3 nucleotides: TGTGCCAGCAGCTTTCGACAAGTGCACAATGAGCAGTTCTTC.

The gene calls are TRBV4-1 and TRBJ1-5, with 10 bases matching TRBD1. CDR1 and CDR2 from the germline V gene are MGHRA and YSYEKL. The CDR3 covers 16 residues. Germline trimming cut 1 base from V and 6 bases from J; bases unmatched to any gene: 6. In nucleotides, the CDR3 is TGCGCCAGCAGCCAAGTCCCCGGGACAGGGGTTCAGCCCCAGCATTTT. Translating it yields CASSQVPGTGVQPQHF.

The rearrangement joins TRBV7-6 to TRBJ2-7, with 7 positions matching TRBD1. The J segment lost 3 bases and the V segment lost 2 bases, leaving 7 bases of the junction unmatched. Germline CDR1 reads SGHVS; CDR2 reads FNYEAQ. This CDR3 has 15 residues. The CDR3 reads CASSLFDREGYEQYF. The CDR3 DNA reads as TGTGCCAGCAGCTTATTTGACAGGGAAGGCTACGAGCAGTACTTC.

The CDR3 bases are TGCGCCAGCAGCTTGGCACAGACGAACACTGAAGCTTTCTTT. It yields the protein CASSLAQTNTEAFF. J is TRBJ1-1 and V is TRBV5-1, with D uncertain. With 0 bases removed from V and 1 base from J, the gap between germline ends came to 7 bases. This CDR3 has 14 residues. CDR1 is SGHRS and CDR2 is YFSETQ in the germline V gene. Full variable domain (missing parts from reference TRBV5-1 and TRBJ1-1): KAGVTQTPRYLIKTRGQQVTLSCSPISGHRSVSWYQQTPGQGLQFLFEYFSETQRNKGNFPGRFSGRQFSNSRSEMNVSTLELGDSALYLCASSLAQTNTEAFFGQGTRLTVV.

The chain uses TRBV4-1 and TRBJ1-1; 7 bases line up with TRBD1. This CDR3 comprises 15 residues. From germline, CDR1 is MGHRA and CDR2 YSYEKL. The V and J ends lost 2 bases and 0 bases, in that order; junction bases with no gene match: 3. In nucleotides, the CDR3 is TGCGCCAGCAGCCAACCGACAGGGTTGAACACTGAAGCTTTCTTT. Protein sequence: CASSQPTGLNTEAFF.

This clone was picked up one time. The gene calls are TRBV11-2 and TRBJ1-1; D perhaps matches TRBD1 (5 bases). This CDR3 comprises 16 residues. Trimming left V 0 bases short and J 1 base short, with 12 bases between. Germline V gene sequence: CDR1 SGHAT, CDR2 FQNNGV. Written as DNA, the CDR3 is TGTGCCAGCAGCTTAGATTGGGGGGACTGGAACACTGAAGCTTTCTTT. Translation gives CASSLDWGDWNTEAFF.

The chain employs TRBV19 and TRBJ2-7; tentative D call: TRBD1 (6 bases). In germline, CDR1 is LNHDA, CDR2 SQIVND (reference sequence). With 6 bases removed from V and 5 bases from J, the gap between germline ends came to 14 bases. This CDR3 comprises 13 residues. In DNA form, the CDR3 reads TGTGCCAGTAGCAGGGGAATTTGGAACGAGCAGTACTTC. The encoded protein is CASSRGIWNEQYF.

The chain employs TRBV5-1 and TRBJ2-7; 8 bases are a match to TRBD1. The CDR3 sequence is 17 residues long. Germline V gene sequence: CDR1 SGHRS, CDR2 YFSETQ. Unmatched junction bases numbered 9, after V lost 0 bases and J lost 1 base. CDR3 coding DNA: TGCGCCAGCAGCTTGGGTCAGGTGCGACAGGGGTCCTACGAGCAGTACTTC. Translating gives CASSLGQVRQGSYEQYF.

The V and J genes are TRBV5-4 and TRBJ1-1, with D maybe TRBD1 (5 bases). This CDR3 contains 13 residues. V lost 2 bases and J lost 2, with 7 bases in between. The germline V gene has CDR1 SGHNT and CDR2 YYREEE (reference sequence). This CDR3 reads CASSFGQNTEAFF. In DNA form, the CDR3 reads TGTGCCAGCAGCTTCGGACAAAACACTGAAGCTTTCTTT.

The V call is TRBV7-8, the J call TRBJ2-2; 9 bases map to TRBD1. The V segment lost 7 bases and the J segment 7 bases; nucleotides outside the gene matches: 13. This CDR3 contains 16 residues. CDR1 and CDR2 from the germline V gene are SGHVS and FQNEAQ. The CDR3 region has the DNA TGTGCCAGCAAACAACAGCCGGGACAGGGAAACGGGGAGCTGTTTTTT. It translates to CASKQQPGQGNGELFF.

This rearrangement joins TRBV5-4 to TRBJ1-2; no firm D call. CDR1 and CDR2 from the germline V gene are SGHNT and YYREEE (reference sequence). The germline V and J ends were trimmed by 0 bases and 4 bases, with 16 bases remaining between them. The CDR3 spans 16 residues. The CDR3 DNA sequence: TGTGCCAGCAGCTTGGGGTCCCCCCGGGAGACCTATGGCTACACCTTC. This codes for CASSLGSPRETYGYTF.

Written as DNA, the CDR3 is TGTGCCAGTCTCCGGGTAGGGGCGCATGGCTACACCTTC. Its protein product is CASLRVGAHGYTF. This rearrangement joins TRBV19 to TRBJ1-2; D possibly corresponds to TRBD1 (5 bases). The CDR3 totals 13 residues. Trimming pared 8 bases from V and 6 bases from J, leaving 16 bases between. The germline CDR1 and CDR2 sequences are LNHDA and SQIVND (reference sequence).

The chain carries TRBV28 and TRBJ2-5; D may be TRBD1 (5 bases). The CDR3 has 14 amino acids. Germline lookup yields CDR1 MDHEN and CDR2 SYDVKM. Trimming removed 5 bases at V and 2 bases at J, with 12 bases between. CDR3 nucleotide sequence: TGTGCCAGCAGTCTGGGCAGGGCGCAAGAGACCCAGTACTTC. Protein sequence: CASSLGRAQETQYF. The full variable domain, completed using reference TRBV28 and TRBJ2-5, is DVKVTQSSRYLVKRTGEKVFLECVQDMDHENMFWYRQDPGLGLRLIYFSYDVKMKEKGDIPEGYSVSREKKERFSLILESASTNQTSMYLCASSLGRAQETQYFGPGTRLLVL.

The V and J genes are TRBV9 and TRBJ2-3; no definite D call. CDR1 is SGDLS, CDR2 YYNGEE, per germline. Trimming took 0 bases from V and 6 from J, leaving 11 bases between them. The CDR3 extends over 14 amino acids. The CDR3: CASSVEVGRDTQYF. In DNA, the CDR3 is TGTGCCAGCAGCGTAGAAGTTGGGCGTGATACGCAGTATTTT.

The chain combines TRBV9 with TRBJ2-1; no reliable D call. The CDR3 is 14 amino acids. The ends were cut back, 3 bases at V and 0 bases at J, with 7 bases in the middle. In germline, CDR1 is SGDLS, CDR2 YYNGEE. CDR3 sequence: CASSGSYSYNEQFF. In DNA, the CDR3 is TGTGCCAGCAGCGGGTCCTACTCCTACAATGAGCAGTTCTTC.

The chain employs TRBV9 and TRBJ1-3, with D tentatively TRBD1 (5 bases). The CDR3 runs to 15 residues. With 2 bases removed from V and 2 bases from J, the gap between germline ends came to 11 bases. Germline CDR1 is SGDLS and CDR2 is YYNGEE. CDR3 amino acids: CASSVSGGTGNTIYF. The CDR3 nucleotides read TGTGCCAGCAGCGTGTCGGGGGGTACTGGAAACACCATATATTTT.

The gene calls are TRBV27 and TRBJ1-4; weak D call: TRBD1 (5 bases). The CDR3 consists of 13 residues. Germline-derived CDR1 and CDR2 are MNHEY and SMNVEV (reference sequence). Trimming took 10 bases from V and 11 from J, leaving 20 bases between them. The CDR3 bases are TGTGCCAAACCTGCCCGGAGACGACAGAAACTGTTTTTT. Its protein product is CAKPARRRQKLFF. The whole variable domain, filled in from reference TRBV27 and TRBJ1-4, reads EAQVTQNPRYLITVTGKKLTVTCSQNMNHEYMSWYRQDPGLGLRQIYYSMNVEVTDKGDVPEGYKVSRKEKRNFPLILESPSPNQTSLYFCAKPARRRQKLFFGSGTQLSVL.

The table lists this clone with a count of one. This chain links TRBV7-9 with TRBJ1-2, with D perhaps matching TRBD1 (5 bases). The V end was cut by 1 base, the J end by 11 bases, with 11 bases between. In germline, CDR1 is SEHNR, CDR2 FQNEAQ (reference sequence). This CDR3 spans 12 amino acids. CDR3 residues: CASSLVGQEYTF. CDR3 coding DNA: TGTGCCAGCAGCTTAGTGGGGCAGGAGTACACCTTC. Full variable domain (rest looked up from reference TRBV7-9 and TRBJ1-2): DTGVSQNPRHKITKRGQNVTFRCDPISEHNRLYWYRQTLGQGPEFLTYFQNEAQLEKSRLLSDRFSAERPKGSFSTLEIQRTEQGDSAMYLCASSLVGQEYTFGSGTRLTVV.

This chain joins TRBV7-9 and TRBJ2-7; 7 bases are shared with TRBD1. This CDR3 contains 15 residues. The V gene's germline CDR1 is SEHNR and CDR2 FQNEAQ (reference sequence). V lost 5 bases to trimming and J lost 2 bases; unmatched junction nucleotides: 9. CDR3 sequence (DNA): TGTGCCAGCAGCCCAAGACAGGGTTCGGCCTACGAGCAGTACTTC. Its protein is CASSPRQGSAYEQYF.

This clone was counted once. The chain joins TRBV10-3 to TRBJ2-7, with D uncertain. The length of the CDR3 is 14 residues. Trimming pared 3 bases from V and 4 bases from J, leaving 13 bases between. CDR1 is ENHRY, CDR2 SYGVKD, per germline. CDR3 amino acids: CAISDGSTLYEQYF. DNA of the CDR3: TGTGCCATCAGTGACGGTTCTACCCTATACGAGCAGTACTTC.

This chain uses TRBV28 with TRBJ2-7; 9 bases map to TRBD2. Germline V lookup: CDR1 MDHEN, CDR2 SYDVKM. Losses at the gene ends were 2 bases for V and 0 bases for J; bases not matched to a gene: 2. The CDR3 covers 15 residues. The CDR3 DNA is TGTGCCAGCAGTTTAGCGGGGGGGAGCTCCTACGAGCAGTACTTC. It encodes CASSLAGGSSYEQYF. Looking up the rest from reference TRBV28 and TRBJ2-7 gives the full variable domain: DVKVTQSSRYLVKRTGEKVFLECVQDMDHENMFWYRQDPGLGLRLIYFSYDVKMKEKGDIPEGYSVSREKKERFSLILESASTNQTSMYLCASSLAGGSSYEQYFGPGTRLTVT.

The CDR3 DNA is TGTGCCAGCAGTTACTCGATAGGGACAGGCTCCTACGAGCAGTACTTC. Its protein product is CASSYSIGTGSYEQYF. The rearrangement uses TRBV6-2 or TRBV6-3 and TRBJ2-7; 8 bases map to TRBD1. The CDR3 is 16 residues long. CDR1 and CDR2 from the germline V gene are MNHEY and SVGEGT. The V gene end was trimmed by 0 bases and the J gene end by 0 bases; junction bases not matched to a gene: 4.

The chain uses TRBV7-9 and TRBJ2-5, with D possibly TRBD1 on 6 matching bases. From germline, CDR1 is SEHNR and CDR2 FQNEAQ (reference sequence). Deletions cut 1 base from V and 5 bases from J, with 8 bases between. This CDR3 is 13 amino acids long. The CDR3 here is CASSLGQAETQYF. The CDR3 bases are TGTGCCAGCAGCTTAGGACAGGCGGAGACCCAGTACTTC.